These 5 T cell receptor beta chains originate from one sample sequenced in a study of PD-1 blockade in classical Hodgkin lymphoma. Measured with immunoSEQ multiplex PCR; TCRdb has only the in-frame clones, and not every one. The sample includes some 48,000 clones, approximately 80% of them seen just once. The time point was: cycle 4 day 1 (C4D1), after more than five weeks of nivolumab. Relapse was seen in all patients after autologous stem cell transplantation, and brentuximab vedotin exposure was variable. The sample here was peripheral blood mononuclear cells (PBMCs), taken before the fourth cycle of nivolumab. All receptors come from a human donor with classical Hodgkin lymphoma.

This clone was seen only a few times. The chain joins TRBV19 to TRBJ2-1, with 7 bases matching TRBD2. Per germline, CDR1 LNHDA and CDR2 SQIVND (reference sequence). The length of the CDR3 is 16 residues. V was clipped by 7 bases and J by 0 bases; unmatched bases: 9. CDR3 in DNA: TGTGCCAGTACCTTTGGGGGGGTCGCCTCCTACAATGAGCAGTTCTTC. As protein: CASTFGGVASYNEQFF.

The J gene is TRBJ2-3, the V gene TRBV9; D is undetermined. The CDR3 is made up of 18 amino acids. The germline gives CDR1 SGDLS, CDR2 YYNGEE. V lost 0 bases and J lost 0, with 17 bases in between. The CDR3, as DNA: TGTGCCAGCAGCGTAGTCGGTCTGGGAATTCCTAGCACAGATACGCAGTATTTT. Its translation: CASSVVGLGIPSTDTQYF.

The chain carries TRBV7-8 and TRBJ2-3; 11 bases match TRBD2. The CDR3 extends over 16 amino acids. The germline gives CDR1 SGHVS, CDR2 FQNEAQ. J gave up 4 bases and V 6 bases, and 9 bases lay outside the gene matches. CDR3 DNA: TGTGCCAGCAGGCTCATAGCGGGGGGGCCCCCAGATACGCAGTATTTT. Translation gives CASRLIAGGPPDTQYF.

This clone occurred a few times. J is TRBJ1-2 and V is TRBV4-2, with D perhaps TRBD1 (6 bases). V lost 3 bases and J 6 bases, leaving 8 bases between the germline ends. The CDR3 consists of 12 residues. Germline V gene data show CDR1 as LGHNA and CDR2 as YNFKEQ. The CDR3 DNA follows: TGTGCCAGCAGCCACCGGGACAATGGCTACACCTTC. It codes for CASSHRDNGYTF.

J is TRBJ2-3 and V is TRBV28; TRBD1 might be the D (5 bases). V shed 3 bases and J shed 5 bases, with 9 bases lying between them. The CDR3 is 13 amino acids. CDR1 is MDHEN, CDR2 SYDVKM, per germline. The CDR3 nucleotides are TGTGCCAGCAGTTTGGGGCCCGGAGATACGCAGTATTTT. It is translated as CASSLGPGDTQYF.